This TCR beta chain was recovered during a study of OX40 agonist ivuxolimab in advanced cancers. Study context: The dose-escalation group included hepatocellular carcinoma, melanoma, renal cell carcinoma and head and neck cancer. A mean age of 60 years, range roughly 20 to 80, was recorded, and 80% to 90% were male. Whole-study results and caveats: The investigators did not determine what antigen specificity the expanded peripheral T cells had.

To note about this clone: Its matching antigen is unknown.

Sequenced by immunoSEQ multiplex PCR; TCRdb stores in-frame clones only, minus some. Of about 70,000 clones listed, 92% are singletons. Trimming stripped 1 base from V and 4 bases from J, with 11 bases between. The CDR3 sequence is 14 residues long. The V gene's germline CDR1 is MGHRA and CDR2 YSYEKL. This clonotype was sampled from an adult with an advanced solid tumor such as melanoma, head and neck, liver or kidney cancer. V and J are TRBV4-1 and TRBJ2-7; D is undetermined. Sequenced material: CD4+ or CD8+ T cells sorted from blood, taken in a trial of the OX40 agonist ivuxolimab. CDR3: CASSQVKDLYEQYF. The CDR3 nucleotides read TGCGCCAGCAGCCAAGTAAAGGACCTATACGAGCAGTACTTC.